The 5 T cell receptor beta chains given below trace back to one sample, sequenced in a study of glioma-infiltrating T cells. Amplification of TCR alpha and beta CDR3 regions from RNA used iRepertoire nested multiplex PCR. Each CDR3 protein is one row after TCRdb ran MiXCR on the multiplex PCR reads. Here the sample spans approximately 110,000 distinct CDR3 sequences, roughly 25% being singletons. The sample was glioma tissue, nonneoplastic brain tissue, or PBMCs (not recorded which). These receptors came from a human donor with low-grade glioma or glioblastoma, undergoing nonglioma brain surgery, or in good health (not recorded which).

This clonotype was seen ten or more times. This rearrangement joins TRBV7-2 to TRBJ2-7, with D perhaps given as TRBD1 or TRBD2 (5 bases each). CDR1 is SGHTA, CDR2 FQGNSA, per germline. This CDR3 comprises 14 residues. Trimming pared 5 bases from V and 2 bases from J, leaving 13 bases between. The CDR3 region has the DNA TGTGCCAGCAGCACCGGGACGATCCCCTACGAGCAGTACTTC. This gives the protein CASSTGTIPYEQYF.

This clonotype showed up many times. This chain connects TRBV19 to TRBJ2-3; 14 nucleotides agree with TRBD2. This CDR3 is built from 19 residues. The V and J ends lost 6 bases and 1 base, in that order; junction bases with no gene match: 12. The V gene's germline CDR1 is LNHDA and CDR2 SQIVND (reference sequence). CDR3 sequence: CASRGRPGLAGEGTDTQYF. In nucleotides, the CDR3 is TGTGCCAGTAGAGGTCGGCCGGGACTAGCGGGAGAAGGCACAGATACGCAGTATTTT.

This clonotype was counted ten times or more. J is TRBJ1-1 and V is TRBV28; D might be TRBD1 (5 bases). CDR3 length: 14 amino acids. V lost 3 bases and J 3 bases, leaving 11 bases between the germline ends. In germline, CDR1 is MDHEN, CDR2 SYDVKM. CDR3 loop: CASSFGAGYTEAFF. CDR3 bases: TGTGCCAGCAGTTTTGGGGCGGGTTACACTGAAGCTTTCTTT.

A few counts support this clonotype. V gene TRBV12-3 or TRBV12-4 combines with J gene TRBJ2-1; D might be TRBD2 (5 bases). The CDR3 is 15 residues long. The V and J ends lost 5 bases and 6 bases respectively, with 17 bases between them. CDR3 region: CASSLNQRTLNEQFF. The CDR3 DNA follows: TGTGCCAGCAGTCTCAACCAGAGGACTCTCAATGAGCAGTTCTTC.

Details on this clonotype: One junction end does not reproduce the germline sequence, and a read error may be involved. The chain carries TRBV3-1 and TRBJ1-1, with D possibly being TRBD1 (5 bases). Looked up from germline, CDR1 is LGHDT and CDR2 is YNNKEL (reference sequence). The CDR3 is made up of 14 amino acids. The CDR3 nucleotides read TGTGCCAGCAGCAGAATGGGCCCGGACACTGAAGATTTCTTT. The encoded protein is CASSRMGPDTEDFF.